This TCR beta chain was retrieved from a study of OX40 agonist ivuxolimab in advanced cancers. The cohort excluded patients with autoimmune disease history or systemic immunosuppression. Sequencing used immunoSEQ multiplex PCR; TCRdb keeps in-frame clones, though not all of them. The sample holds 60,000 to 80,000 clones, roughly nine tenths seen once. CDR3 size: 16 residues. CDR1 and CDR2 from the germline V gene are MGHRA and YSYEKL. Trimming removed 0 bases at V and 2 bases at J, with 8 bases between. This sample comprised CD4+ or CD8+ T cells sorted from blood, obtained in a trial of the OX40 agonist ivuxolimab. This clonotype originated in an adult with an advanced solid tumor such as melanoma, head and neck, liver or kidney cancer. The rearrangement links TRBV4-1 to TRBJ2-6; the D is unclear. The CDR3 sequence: CASSQDDRTGANVLTF. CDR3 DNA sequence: TGCGCCAGCAGCCAAGACGACCGGACTGGGGCCAACGTCCTGACTTTC.